This T cell receptor (beta chain) stems from a study of response to subunit inactivated influenza vaccine. V was cut by 0 bases and J by 5 bases, with 13 bases left in between. Per the germline V gene, CDR1 is MGHRA and CDR2 is YSYEKL. The CDR3 runs 15 residues. As for this clonotype: The antigen remains unidentified.

Study-level points and caveats: Authors suggested that a seasonal influenza vaccination recruits few new T cells each time.

MiXCR, run by TCRdb on the RT-PCR reads, gives a single entry per CDR3 protein. The sample has around 750,000 distinct CDR3 sequences, around 20% seen once. Sequencing was performed on PBMCs from blood, taken 5 days after vaccination. The chain combines TRBV4-1 with TRBJ1-1; perhaps TRBD1 as D (6 bases). The receptor was isolated from a man aged 50 or older who received an inactivated influenza vaccine. The CDR3 DNA reads as TGCGCCAGCAGCCAAGATGGAGGGGGGGGAACTGAAGCTTTCTTT. Residues: CASSQDGGGGTEAFF.